This TCR beta chain was sequenced during a study of T cells after posttransplantation cyclophosphamide. The V gene's germline CDR1 is KGHSH and CDR2 LQKENI. The CDR3 has 13 amino acids. With 3 bases removed from V and 5 bases from J, the gap between germline ends came to 8 bases. Busulfan-fludarabine conditioning, marrow transplant, and cyclophosphamide on days +3 and +4 were administered. General observations from the study: Donor-recipient repertoire similarity was low at 1-2 months, rising over year one. TRB clonality was highly associated with recipient CMV seropositivity and reactivation.

Using immunoSEQ multiplex PCR, the repertoire was profiled, and TCRdb retains in-frame clones only, with some absent. Of about 7,000 clones listed, 92% were seen once; the top ten hold approximately 13%. As concerns this clone: Its antigen remains unidentified.

The source material was PBMCs, sampled 1404 days after allogeneic stem cell transplant with posttransplant cyclophosphamide. The gene calls are TRBV18 and TRBJ1-5; D gene ambiguous. The source is a female patient aged 50-59 years who received an allogeneic stem cell transplant from a related donor, was CMV-positive, and had no GVHD. Some T cells may originate from the graft donor. CDR3 nucleotides: TGTGCCAGCTCACCGACGGGGTATCAGCCCCAGCATTTT. The encoded protein is CASSPTGYQPQHF. The full variable domain, completed using reference TRBV18 and TRBJ1-5, is NAGVMQNPRHLVRRRGQEARLRCSPMKGHSHVYWYRQLPEEGLKFMVYLQKENIIDESGMPKERFSAEFPKEGPSILRIQQVVRGDSAAYFCASSPTGYQPQHFGDGTRLSIL.